These 31 T cell receptor beta chains share one sample of origin, sequenced in a study of blood T cell repertoires in COVID-19 (dated by TCRdb to about 2020). Library method: the immunoSEQ multiplex PCR assay. Here the immuneACCESS table is served through TCRdb, limited to in-frame sequences with V and J called. Missing clones are a known gap in these copies; in checked studies unresolved V genes cover under half, and the rest lacks a known reason. Recorded for this sample are roughly 220,000 clones; around 89% of them occurred a single time. The ten largest clones capture roughly 2.8% of the sample. Sequencing used PBMCs or T cells enriched from blood (not recorded which). These TCRs come from a woman aged 25-40 years who had recovered from COVID-19.

V and J are TRBV6-5 and TRBJ1-2; D is uncertain. This CDR3 is built from 13 residues. CDR1 and CDR2 (germline): MNHEY, SVGAGI. V was clipped by 6 bases and J by 3 bases, with 11 bases between them. CDR3 in DNA: TGTGCCAGCAGACGGGAGCGGGACTATGGCTACACCTTC. It translates to CASRRERDYGYTF.

The V call is TRBV29-1, the J call TRBJ1-1; no clear D. The germline V gene encodes CDR1 SQVTM and CDR2 ANQGSEA. The CDR3 consists of 11 residues. V lost 6 bases and J 5 bases, leaving 10 bases between the germline ends. The CDR3 nucleotides are TGCAGCGTAGTGGAGAGGACTGAAGCTTTCTTT. This translates into CSVVERTEAFF.

V usage is TRBV7-9 and J usage is TRBJ1-2, with D unclear. Germline V gene lookup returns CDR1 SEHNR and CDR2 FQNEAQ (reference sequence). The CDR3 has 13 residues. V shed 3 bases and J shed 0 bases, with 5 bases lying between them. CDR3 nucleotide sequence: TGTGCCAGCAGCTTGGGAGCTAACTATGGCTACACCTTC. Its translation is CASSLGANYGYTF. The entire variable domain, with the rest obtained from reference TRBV7-9 and TRBJ1-2, is as follows: DTGVSQNPRHKITKRGQNVTFRCDPISEHNRLYWYRQTLGQGPEFLTYFQNEAQLEKSRLLSDRFSAERPKGSFSTLEIQRTEQGDSAMYLCASSLGANYGYTFGSGTRLTVV.

The chain has TRBV11-3 and TRBJ1-6; the D is unclear. The CDR3 has 16 amino acids. The V gene's germline CDR1 is SGHNT and CDR2 YENEEA. Trimming pared 5 bases from V and 3 bases from J, leaving 14 bases between. CDR3 nucleotides: TGTGCCAGCAGCCCCACCCGGCGGTTCTATAATTCACCCCTCCACTTT. This gives the protein CASSPTRRFYNSPLHF.

The chain's CDR3 is CASSTGNEQYF. DNA of the CDR3: TGTGCCAGTAGTACGGGGAACGAGCAGTACTTC. The chain carries TRBV19 and TRBJ2-7; D possibly corresponds to TRBD2 (5 bases). The V end was cut by 4 bases, the J end by 5 bases, with 6 bases between. The CDR3 is 11 residues long. Germline V CDR1 and CDR2: LNHDA, SQIVND (reference sequence). Complete variable domain (other parts from reference TRBV19 and TRBJ2-7): DGGITQSPKYLFRKEGQNVTLSCEQNLNHDAMYWYRQDPGQGLRLIYYSQIVNDFQKGDIAEGYSVSREKKESFPLTVTSAQKNPTAFYLCASSTGNEQYFGPGTRLTVT.

The chain couples TRBV7-8 to TRBJ2-3; TRBD2 matches at 7 bases. Germline lookup yields CDR1 SGHVS and CDR2 FQNEAQ. The junction had 0 bases not matched to a gene; V was cut back by 0 bases and J by 3 bases. The CDR3 has 14 residues. The CDR3 nucleotides read TGTGCCAGCAGCTTAGCGGGGGGGACAGATACGCAGTATTTT. This sequence encodes CASSLAGGTDTQYF.

The chain couples TRBV9 to TRBJ1-3; perhaps TRBD1 as D (5 bases). There are 16 residues in the CDR3. Trimming stripped 4 bases from V and 0 bases from J, with 14 bases between. Germline V gene data show CDR1 as SGDLS and CDR2 as YYNGEE. CDR3 sequence: CASSRGRVSSGNTIYF. The CDR3 DNA follows: TGTGCCAGCAGCAGGGGCAGGGTTAGCTCTGGAAACACCATATATTTT.

The rearrangement joins TRBV7-2 to TRBJ1-1; D unresolved. Germline CDR1 SGHTA, CDR2 FQGNSA. V lost 2 bases, J lost 7 bases, and 14 bases lay in between. This CDR3 has 14 residues. The CDR3 DNA reads TGTGCCAGCAGCTTAAGTTGCGGGCGGTGTGAAGCTTTCTTT. Its translation: CASSLSCGRCEAFF.

V is TRBV7-6 and J is TRBJ2-7, with D perhaps TRBD1 (5 bases). This CDR3 contains 14 residues. V was pared by 4 bases and J by 7 bases, with 17 bases between. Looked up from germline, CDR1 is SGHVS and CDR2 is FNYEAQ. CDR3 bases: TGTGCCAGCAGCTCAAGGGGCAGGGTGGAAGAGCAGTACTTC. Its translation: CASSSRGRVEEQYF.

The V call is TRBV9, the J call TRBJ2-1, with a tentative D call TRBD2 (5 bases). The CDR3 runs to 15 residues. V lost 4 bases and J 0 bases, leaving 11 bases between the germline ends. Germline V gene sequence: CDR1 SGDLS, CDR2 YYNGEE. This chain's CDR3 is CASSLVAGSYNEQFF. CDR3 in DNA: TGTGCCAGCAGCTTAGTTGCGGGCTCCTACAATGAGCAGTTCTTC.

The chain joins TRBV19 to TRBJ1-2, with D possibly TRBD1 on 6 matching bases. The CDR3 loop spans 13 amino acids. Looked up from germline, CDR1 is LNHDA and CDR2 is SQIVND (reference sequence). Between the trimmed V and J ends, which lost 4 bases and 3 bases, there was a span of 9 bases. Here the CDR3 DNA reads TGTGCCAGTAGTAAACAGGGTGACTATGGCTACACCTTC. Amino acid sequence: CASSKQGDYGYTF.

The chain links TRBV7-9 to TRBJ2-7; D may be TRBD1 (6 bases). Germline CDR1 SEHNR, CDR2 FQNEAQ (reference sequence). The CDR3 spans 16 residues. The V gene lost 5 bases and the J gene lost 0 bases, with 17 bases spanning the gap. The CDR3 is CASSAPGGQSSYEQYF. The CDR3 DNA sequence: TGTGCCAGCAGCGCCCCAGGCGGACAGAGCTCCTACGAGCAGTACTTC. Full variable domain (missing parts from reference TRBV7-9 and TRBJ2-7): DTGVSQNPRHKITKRGQNVTFRCDPISEHNRLYWYRQTLGQGPEFLTYFQNEAQLEKSRLLSDRFSAERPKGSFSTLEIQRTEQGDSAMYLCASSAPGGQSSYEQYFGPGTRLTVT.

CDR3 sequence reads: CASAHCSVSLKYGYTF. CDR3 nucleotide sequence: TGTGCCAGCGCCCACTGTTCTGTGTCGCTTAAGTATGGCTACACCTTC. The V and J genes are TRBV11-3 and TRBJ1-2; D call uncertain. The germline gives CDR1 SGHNT, CDR2 YENEEA. This CDR3 has 16 amino acids. V lost 8 bases, J lost 5 bases, and 24 bases lay in between.

The chain joins TRBV9 to TRBJ1-1; D possibly corresponds to TRBD1 (6 bases). The V gene's germline CDR1 is SGDLS and CDR2 YYNGEE. Trimming took off 3 bases at V and 8 bases at J, with 11 bases between the two ends. The CDR3 extends over 12 amino acids. CDR3 DNA: TGTGCCAGCAGCGACCAGACAGGAGAAGCTTTCTTT. It specifies CASSDQTGEAFF.

This clone was detected once. The chain has TRBV19 and TRBJ1-2; D unclear. V dropped 1 base and J dropped 2 bases, with 5 bases sitting between them. The germline V gene has CDR1 LNHDA and CDR2 SQIVND (reference sequence). The CDR3 length is 13 residues. The CDR3, as DNA: TGTGCCAGTAGTATAGGCAGGAACTATGGCTACACCTTC. It is translated as CASSIGRNYGYTF.

The gene calls are TRBV7-8 and TRBJ1-2; possible D gene TRBD1, 6 bases. The CDR3 spans 13 residues. The germline V and J ends were trimmed by 5 bases and 8 bases, with 15 bases remaining between them. Germline V gene sequence: CDR1 SGHVS, CDR2 FQNEAQ. CDR3 coding DNA: TGTGCCAGCAGCCGACTGGGGGGGCGAGGCTACACCTTC. This translates into CASSRLGGRGYTF.

The chain combines TRBV19 with TRBJ2-2, with unresolved D. The V and J ends lost 5 bases and 5 bases respectively, with 18 bases between them. The germline V gene has CDR1 LNHDA and CDR2 SQIVND (reference sequence). The CDR3 is 16 residues long. The CDR3 loop reads CASSPAPGRLTGELFF. The CDR3 DNA sequence: TGTGCCAGTAGTCCAGCCCCTGGCAGGCTGACCGGGGAGCTGTTTTTT.

The chain joins TRBV29-1 to TRBJ1-3; maybe TRBD1 (5 bases). Trimming took off 6 bases at V and 4 bases at J, with 10 bases between the two ends. From germline, CDR1 is SQVTM and CDR2 ANQGSEA. This CDR3 comprises 12 residues. CDR3 nucleotides: TGCAGCGTGGCGGGGCCGGGAAACACCATATATTTT. Its translation: CSVAGPGNTIYF.

The V gene is TRBV29-1, the J gene TRBJ1-5; no clear D. Trimming took 4 bases from V and 3 from J, leaving 4 bases between them. Germline V lookup: CDR1 SQVTM, CDR2 ANQGSEA. This CDR3 spans 11 amino acids. CDR3 coding DNA: TGCAGCGTTGGTATCAATCAGCCCCAGCATTTT. It specifies CSVGINQPQHF.

The rearrangement joins TRBV7-9 to TRBJ1-5; tentative D call: TRBD1 (5 bases). Deletions cut 8 bases from V and 6 bases from J, with 17 bases between. Germline V gives CDR1 SEHNR, CDR2 FQNEAQ (reference sequence). The CDR3 is 14 amino acids. CDR3: CASGDGGRGQPQHF. CDR3 DNA: TGTGCCAGCGGCGATGGAGGGAGGGGTCAGCCCCAGCATTTT.

This chain connects TRBV29-1 to TRBJ2-7; D is undetermined. The CDR3 length is 12 residues. V shed 4 bases and J shed 2 bases, with 9 bases lying between them. The germline V gene encodes CDR1 SQVTM and CDR2 ANQGSEA. CDR3 bases: TGCAGCGTTGGGCTTGGCACCTACGAGCAGTACTTC. Amino acid sequence: CSVGLGTYEQYF.

V usage is TRBV9 and J usage is TRBJ1-4; TRBD1 matches at 7 bases. The germline V gene encodes CDR1 SGDLS and CDR2 YYNGEE. This CDR3 contains 15 residues. After removal of 4 bases from V and 8 bases from J, the junction contained 11 bases not matched to a gene. CDR3 region: CASSPGGDSGEKLFF. DNA of the CDR3: TGTGCCAGCAGCCCCGGAGGGGACAGTGGAGAAAAACTGTTTTTT.

The chain joins TRBV4-2 to TRBJ1-1; possible D gene TRBD1, 5 bases. The CDR3 spans 16 residues. CDR1 is LGHNA and CDR2 is YNFKEQ in the germline V gene. V lost 0 bases and J 0 bases, leaving 11 bases between the germline ends. The CDR3 nucleotides are TGTGCCAGCAGCCAAGATCATCCAGGGATGAACACTGAAGCTTTCTTT. It is translated as CASSQDHPGMNTEAFF.

This chain joins TRBV21-1 and TRBJ1-6; the table's D call of TRBD1 was not tested on the DNA. TRBV21-1 is a listed pseudogene. The CDR3 has 13 amino acids. The chain's CDR3 is CASSRTGNSPLHF. The CDR3 DNA is TGTGCCAGCAGCAGGACAGGGAATTCACCCCTCCACTTT.

The rearrangement links TRBV19 to TRBJ2-7, with 7 bases aligning to TRBD1. J lost 7 bases, V lost 10 bases, and 7 bases had no gene match. CDR1 is LNHDA, CDR2 SQIVND, per germline (reference sequence). This CDR3 region has 11 residues. The CDR3: CATRQGREQYF. The CDR3 DNA reads as TGTGCCACTCGACAGGGTAGGGAGCAGTACTTC.

J is TRBJ1-3 and V is TRBV11-2, with a weak D call TRBD1 (6 bases). The germline V and J ends were trimmed by 2 bases and 0 bases, with 14 bases remaining between them. Germline V gene lookup returns CDR1 SGHAT and CDR2 FQNNGV. The CDR3 is 17 residues long. CDR3 protein: CASSLIRDTHSGNTIYF. CDR3 DNA: TGTGCCAGCAGCTTAATCAGGGACACCCACTCTGGAAACACCATATATTTT.

V usage is TRBV5-6 and J usage is TRBJ2-2; D is perhaps TRBD2 (6 bases). The germline V gene encodes CDR1 SGHDT and CDR2 YYEEEE. Between the trimmed V and J ends, which lost 4 bases and 7 bases, there was a span of 23 bases. CDR3 length equals 17 residues. CDR3 protein: CASSPLAGMLRDGELFF. Here the CDR3 DNA reads TGTGCCAGCAGCCCGCTTGCAGGGATGCTGCGGGACGGGGAGCTGTTTTTT. Full variable domain (missing parts from reference TRBV5-6 and TRBJ2-2): DAGVTQSPTHLIKTRGQQVTLRCSPKSGHDTVSWYQQALGQGPQFIFQYYEEEERQRGNFPDRFSGHQFPNYSSELNVNALLLGDSALYLCASSPLAGMLRDGELFFGEGSRLTVL.

The chain is built from TRBV7-3 and TRBJ1-2; no reliable D call. The V end was cut by 1 base, the J end by 8 bases, with 8 bases between. The CDR3 consists of 12 residues. Germline CDR1 reads SGHTA; CDR2 reads FQGTGA. Here the CDR3 reads CASSLNGEGYTF. CDR3 bases: TGTGCCAGCAGCTTAAATGGGGAGGGCTACACCTTC.

The chain joins TRBV4-2 to TRBJ2-7, with 10 bases lining up with TRBD1. Germline trimming cut 0 bases from V and 4 bases from J; bases unmatched to any gene: 12. The CDR3 has 18 amino acids. Per germline, CDR1 LGHNA and CDR2 YNFKEQ. The CDR3: CASSQEQDPDRGVYEQYF. CDR3 coding DNA: TGTGCCAGCAGCCAAGAACAGGACCCGGACAGGGGGGTTTACGAGCAGTACTTC.

The genes are TRBV27 and TRBJ2-1, with TRBD1 matching over 7 bases. V dropped 7 bases and J dropped 0; count of bases not matched to a gene: 6. The germline V gene has CDR1 MNHEY and CDR2 SMNVEV (reference sequence). The CDR3 is 15 amino acids. CDR3 DNA sequence: TGTGCCAGCACTAGGGGGCGAAGCTCCTACAATGAGCAGTTCTTC. It translates to CASTRGRSSYNEQFF.

The CDR3 loop reads CATSRVPGGTGMRYGYTF. DNA of the CDR3: TGTGCCACCAGCAGAGTCCCCGGCGGGACAGGGATGCGGTATGGCTACACCTTC. This sequence joins TRBV15 and TRBJ1-2; 9 bases are a match to TRBD1. The CDR3 totals 18 residues. J was trimmed by 5 bases and V by 1 base; bases with no gene match: 14. Per the germline V gene, CDR1 is LNHNV and CDR2 is YYDKDF (reference sequence).